A single sample gave rise to the 21 T cell receptor beta chains below, sequenced in a study of CD8+CD57+ T cells in acquired aplastic anemia. Investigators profiled TCR beta VDJ and CDR3 from genomic DNA template. TCRdb redid the calling of the reads with MiXCR, one entry per CDR3 protein. The data show 300,000 or so distinct CDR3 sequences, 45% to 70% seen once. Sequencing input: sorted CD4+, CD8+, or CD8+CD57+ T cells (not recorded which) from PBMCs. These receptors were collected from a human donor with severe aplastic anemia or a healthy control (not recorded which).

This clonotype was counted once. This rearrangement joins TRBV12-3 or TRBV12-4 to TRBJ2-5, with D unclear. V was cut by 4 bases and J by 4 bases, with 13 bases left in between. This CDR3 spans 14 amino acids. The CDR3 protein is CASSSDTRAETQYF. DNA for the CDR3: TGTGCCAGCAGTTCAGACACCCGCGCAGAGACCCAGTACTTC.

The chain recombines TRBV7-3 with TRBJ2-5; D tentatively reads TRBD1 or TRBD2 (6 bases each). The DNA end is more similar to TRBJ2-7, so the J call may be wrong. CDR1 is SGHTA, CDR2 FQGTGA, per germline. The CDR3 has 13 residues. CDR3 nucleotides: TGTGCCAGCAGCCCCTTGGGGGGCGACGAGCAGTACTTC. Translation gives CASSPLGGDEQYF.

The rearrangement links TRBV6-6 to TRBJ2-5; TRBD1 or TRBD2 may be the D gene (5 bases each). The CDR3 loop spans 17 amino acids. CDR1 is MNHNY, CDR2 SVGAGI, per germline (reference sequence). V lost 0 bases and J 1 base, leaving 15 bases between the germline ends. DNA for the CDR3: TGTGCCAGCAGTTACTCGTTTTCGGGGCACTCCCAAGAGACCCAGTACTTC. It yields the protein CASSYSFSGHSQETQYF.

J is TRBJ2-5 and V is TRBV29-1; D ambiguous. Trimming stripped 4 bases from V and 2 bases from J, with 11 bases between. The CDR3 runs to 13 residues. Germline V gene sequence: CDR1 SQVTM, CDR2 ANQGSEA. The CDR3 sequence is CSVGGQTQETQYF. The CDR3 region has the DNA TGCAGCGTTGGAGGTCAGACGCAAGAGACCCAGTACTTC.

The chain couples TRBV19 to TRBJ1-2, with 8 nucleotides matching TRBD1. CDR3 length equals 15 residues. V was pared by 7 bases and J by 6 bases, with 13 bases of the junction left unmatched. The germline gives CDR1 LNHDA, CDR2 SQIVND (reference sequence). CDR3 coding DNA: TGTGCCAGTACTAACCCCGGACAGGGAGTCCATGGCTACACCTTC. As protein: CASTNPGQGVHGYTF.

This chain joins TRBV19 and TRBJ1-1, with D tentatively TRBD1 (5 bases). Germline CDR1 reads LNHDA; CDR2 reads SQIVND (reference sequence). This CDR3 has 15 amino acids. The ends were cut back, 3 bases at V and 1 base at J, with 12 bases in the middle. The CDR3 DNA follows: TGTGCCAGTAGTATCGGTGACAGATCGAACACTGAAGCTTTCTTT. Its protein product is CASSIGDRSNTEAFF.

The CDR3 DNA follows: TGTGCCAGCAGCTTAGCCGGACAGGGTCTCTATGGCTACACCTTC. It encodes CASSLAGQGLYGYTF. The rearrangement joins TRBV7-9 to TRBJ1-2; 8 nucleotides align to TRBD1. V lost 0 bases, J lost 4 bases, and 4 bases stayed unmatched. CDR3 length: 15 residues. Germline CDR1 is SEHNR and CDR2 is FQNEAQ (reference sequence).

This clonotype has a single count. This rearrangement joins TRBV25-1 to TRBJ2-1; 7 bases are shared with TRBD2. Per the germline V gene, CDR1 is MGHDK and CDR2 is SYGVNS. Trimming cost V 4 bases and J 4 bases; bases outside gene matches: 10. CDR3 length equals 16 residues. CDR3 coding DNA: TGTGCCAGCAGTGGGGGAGGGTCCCAAAGGTACAATGAGCAGTTCTTC. The encoded protein is CASSGGGSQRYNEQFF.

The chain uses TRBV15 and TRBJ1-1; 9 nucleotides agree with TRBD1. CDR3 size: 16 residues. Unmatched junction bases numbered 10, after V lost 2 bases and J lost 6 bases. Germline loops: CDR1 LNHNV, CDR2 YYDKDF (reference sequence). CDR3 nucleotides: TGTGCCACCAGCAGACGACAGGGGGAAGTAGGCGCTGAAGCTTTCTTT. Its translation is CATSRRQGEVGAEAFF.

In this sample, this clonotype turned up a few times. The CDR3 region is CASSGLAGDNEQFF. The CDR3 coding sequence is TGTGCCAGCAGTGGGTTAGCGGGAGACAATGAGCAGTTCTTC. The J gene is TRBJ2-1, the V gene TRBV25-1, with TRBD2 matching over 9 bases. Germline V gives CDR1 MGHDK, CDR2 SYGVNS. The ends lost 4 bases at V and 5 bases at J; junction bases unmatched: 3. This CDR3 spans 14 amino acids.

A remark on this clonotype: A junction end diverges from the germline sequence, so it may reflect a read error. V usage is TRBV3-1 and J usage is TRBJ2-2; TRBD1 matches at 9 bases. This CDR3 has 14 residues. Per germline, CDR1 LGHDT and CDR2 YNNKEL (reference sequence). The CDR3 spells CASSWTGVLGELSF. The CDR3 DNA sequence: TGTGCCAGCAGTTGGACAGGGGTTCTCGGGGAGCTGTCTTTT.

V gene TRBV15 combines with J gene TRBJ2-1; D is ambiguous. V was cut by 0 bases and J by 6 bases, with 12 bases left in between. CDR1 is LNHNV and CDR2 is YYDKDF in the germline V gene (reference sequence). The CDR3 contains 15 residues. CDR3 protein: CATSRDPLEINEQFF. DNA of the CDR3: TGTGCCACCAGCAGAGATCCCCTAGAGATCAATGAGCAGTTCTTC.

This clonotype has more than one count but fewer than ten. Given a much more abundant clone one base away, this may be a read error. This chain links TRBV19 with TRBJ2-3; possible D gene TRBD1, 6 bases. Per the germline V gene, CDR1 is LNHDA and CDR2 is SQIVND (reference sequence). The CDR3 extends over 15 amino acids. V was cut by 11 bases and J by 1 base, with 19 bases left in between. The CDR3 region is CAVRLRGTRTDTQYF. The CDR3 bases are TGTGCCGTGCGCCTTAGGGGGACCCGCACAGATACGCAGTATTTT.

The V and J genes are TRBV9 and TRBJ2-3; D is possibly TRBD1 (6 bases). The CDR3 extends over 14 amino acids. The germline CDR1 and CDR2 sequences are SGDLS and YYNGEE. Trimming took off 4 bases at V and 6 bases at J, with 15 bases between the two ends. Here the CDR3 DNA reads TGTGCCAGCAGCCCAAGTGGGCAGGGGGATACGCAGTATTTT. Translating gives CASSPSGQGDTQYF.

This clonotype was seen repeatedly, ten times or more. This chain uses TRBV6-5 with TRBJ1-6; 8 bases are shared with TRBD1. Germline V CDR1 and CDR2: MNHEY, SVGAGI. The CDR3 contains 16 residues. Trimming at V came to 6 bases and at J to 7 bases, leaving 11 bases not matched to a gene. For the CDR3, the DNA is TGTGCCAGCAGGGGTGGGACAGGTCCTCGGAATTCACCCCTCCACTTT. This codes for CASRGGTGPRNSPLHF.

The chain has TRBV5-1 and TRBJ2-3; 8 bases match TRBD1. Per germline, CDR1 SGHRS and CDR2 YFSETQ. Trimming took 2 bases from V and 4 from J; bases not matched to a gene: 3. The CDR3 totals 14 residues. The CDR3 spells CASSFGQGADTQYF. CDR3 DNA: TGCGCCAGCAGCTTTGGACAGGGTGCAGATACGCAGTATTTT.

The chain has TRBV20-1 and TRBJ2-1, with 8 nucleotides matching TRBD2. The germline gives CDR1 DFQATT, CDR2 SNEGSKA (reference sequence). J was trimmed by 15 bases and V by 6 bases; bases with no gene match: 13. This CDR3 region has 12 residues. CDR3 protein: CSARRPTGGAFF. The CDR3, as DNA: TGCAGTGCCCGGAGGCCTACCGGGGGGGCGTTCTTC.

The CDR3 protein is CSARDHRGTPIAFF. As DNA, the CDR3 is TGCAGTGCTAGAGACCACCGGGGGACGCCTATTGCTTTCTTT. This chain joins TRBV20-1 and TRBJ1-1, with D perhaps TRBD1 (5 bases). CDR3 length: 14 residues. The germline CDR1 and CDR2 sequences are DFQATT and SNEGSKA (reference sequence). V lost 0 bases to trimming and J lost 11 bases, with 19 bases between them.

Only a few counts were recorded for this clonotype. This chain connects TRBV7-9 to TRBJ2-1; 9 bases fit TRBD2. The CDR3 sequence is 16 residues long. Germline CDR1 SEHNR, CDR2 FQNEAQ (reference sequence). V lost 5 bases to trimming and J lost 6 bases; unmatched junction nucleotides: 11. CDR3 nucleotides: TGTGCCAGCAGCGCAAACCTAGCGGGAAGGGGCAATGAGCAGTTCTTC. This encodes CASSANLAGRGNEQFF. Supplemented by reference TRBV7-9 and TRBJ2-1, the full variable domain reads DTGVSQNPRHKITKRGQNVTFRCDPISEHNRLYWYRQTLGQGPEFLTYFQNEAQLEKSRLLSDRFSAERPKGSFSTLEIQRTEQGDSAMYLCASSANLAGRGNEQFFGPGTRLTVL.

This chain links TRBV20-1 with TRBJ2-1, with TRBD2 identical over 15 bases. Germline CDR1 and CDR2: DFQATT and SNEGSKA (reference sequence). The CDR3 loop spans 12 amino acids. V gave up 4 bases and J gave up 12 bases; unmatched junction bases: 1. The CDR3 spells CSATGLAGGQFF. The DNA for the CDR3 is TGCAGTGCTACGGGACTAGCGGGGGGGCAGTTCTTC.

This CDR3 reads CASIATGGEAFF. The CDR3 DNA reads as TGTGCCAGCATCGCAACAGGGGGTGAAGCTTTCTTT. This chain links TRBV2 with TRBJ1-1; the match to TRBD1 covers 8 bases. The CDR3 consists of 12 residues. Germline assignment: CDR1 SNHLY and CDR2 FYNNEI. V lost 7 bases and J lost 7; bases outside the gene matches: 5.